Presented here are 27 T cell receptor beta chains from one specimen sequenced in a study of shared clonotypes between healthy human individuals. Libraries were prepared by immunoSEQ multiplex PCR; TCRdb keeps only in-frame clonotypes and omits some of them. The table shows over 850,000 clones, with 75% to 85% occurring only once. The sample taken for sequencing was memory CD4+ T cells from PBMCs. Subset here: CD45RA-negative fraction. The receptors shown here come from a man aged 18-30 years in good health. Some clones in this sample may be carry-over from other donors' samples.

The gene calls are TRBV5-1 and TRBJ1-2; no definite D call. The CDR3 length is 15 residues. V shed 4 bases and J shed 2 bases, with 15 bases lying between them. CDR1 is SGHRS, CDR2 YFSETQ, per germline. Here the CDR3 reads CASSPGWVVNYGYTF. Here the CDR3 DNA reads TGCGCCAGCAGCCCCGGTTGGGTGGTGAACTATGGCTACACCTTC.

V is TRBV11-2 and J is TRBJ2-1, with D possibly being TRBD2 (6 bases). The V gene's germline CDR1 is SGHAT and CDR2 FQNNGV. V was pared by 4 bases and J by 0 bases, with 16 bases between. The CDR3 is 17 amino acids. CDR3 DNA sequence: TGTGCCAGCAGCTCCCATGGGCGGGAACGCTCCTACAATGAGCAGTTCTTC. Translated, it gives CASSSHGRERSYNEQFF.

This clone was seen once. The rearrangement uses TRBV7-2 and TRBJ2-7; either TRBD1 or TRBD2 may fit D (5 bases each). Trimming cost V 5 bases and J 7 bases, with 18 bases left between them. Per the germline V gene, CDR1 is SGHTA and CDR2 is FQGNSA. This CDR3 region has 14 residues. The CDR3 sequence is CASSPTRGGYEQYF. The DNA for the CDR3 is TGTGCCAGCAGCCCAACGAGGGGCGGTTATGAGCAGTACTTC.

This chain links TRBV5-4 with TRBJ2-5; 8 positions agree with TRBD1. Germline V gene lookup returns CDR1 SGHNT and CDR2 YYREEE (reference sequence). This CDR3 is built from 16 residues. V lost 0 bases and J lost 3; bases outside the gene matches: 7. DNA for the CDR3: TGTGCCAGCAGCTTGGGCAGGGGGCGAGGGAAAGAGACCCAGTACTTC. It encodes CASSLGRGRGKETQYF.

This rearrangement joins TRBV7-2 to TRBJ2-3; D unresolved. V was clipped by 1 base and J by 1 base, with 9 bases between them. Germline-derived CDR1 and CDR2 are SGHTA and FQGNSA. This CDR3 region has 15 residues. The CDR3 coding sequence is TGTGCCAGCAGCTTAGGGGATGTTGGCACAGATACGCAGTATTTT. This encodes CASSLGDVGTDTQYF.

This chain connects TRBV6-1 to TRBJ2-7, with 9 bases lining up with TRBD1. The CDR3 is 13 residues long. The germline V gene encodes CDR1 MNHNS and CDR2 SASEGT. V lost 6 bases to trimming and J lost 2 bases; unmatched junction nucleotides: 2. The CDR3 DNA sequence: TGTGCCAGCAGGACAGGGGGGACCTACGAGCAGTACTTC. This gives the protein CASRTGGTYEQYF.

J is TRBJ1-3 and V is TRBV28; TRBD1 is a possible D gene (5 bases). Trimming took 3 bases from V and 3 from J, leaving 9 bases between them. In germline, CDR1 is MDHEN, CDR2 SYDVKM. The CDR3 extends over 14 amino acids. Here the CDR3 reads CASSLLDSGNTIYF. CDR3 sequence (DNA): TGTGCCAGCAGTTTGCTCGACAGTGGAAACACCATATATTTT.

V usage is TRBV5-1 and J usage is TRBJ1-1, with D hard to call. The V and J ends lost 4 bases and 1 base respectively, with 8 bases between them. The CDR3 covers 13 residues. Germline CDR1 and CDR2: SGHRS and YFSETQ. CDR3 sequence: CASSLRSNTEAFF. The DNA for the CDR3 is TGCGCCAGCAGCCTCAGATCGAACACTGAAGCTTTCTTT.

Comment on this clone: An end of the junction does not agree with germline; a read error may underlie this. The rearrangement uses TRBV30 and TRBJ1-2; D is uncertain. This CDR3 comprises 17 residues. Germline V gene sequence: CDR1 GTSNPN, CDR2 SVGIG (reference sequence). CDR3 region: CDWSFDAAGRSSYGYTF. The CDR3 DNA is TGTGACTGGAGTTTCGACGCTGCCGGGCGGAGCTCCTATGGCTACACCTTC.

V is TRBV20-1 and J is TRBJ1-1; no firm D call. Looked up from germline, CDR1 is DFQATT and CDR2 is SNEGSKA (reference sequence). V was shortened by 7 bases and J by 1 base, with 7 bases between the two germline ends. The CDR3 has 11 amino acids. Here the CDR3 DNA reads TGCAGTGTCGTGGGGAACACTGAAGCTTTCTTT. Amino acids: CSVVGNTEAFF.

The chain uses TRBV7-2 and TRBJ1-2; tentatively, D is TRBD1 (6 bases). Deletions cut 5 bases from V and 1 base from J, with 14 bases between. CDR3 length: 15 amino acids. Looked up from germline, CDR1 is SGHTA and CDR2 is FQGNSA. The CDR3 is CASSPGQTYNYGYTF. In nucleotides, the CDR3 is TGTGCCAGCAGCCCAGGACAGACGTATAACTATGGCTACACCTTC. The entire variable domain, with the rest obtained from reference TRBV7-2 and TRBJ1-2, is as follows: GAGVSQSPSNKVTEKGKDVELRCDPISGHTALYWYRQSLGQGLEFLIYFQGNSAPDKSGLPSDRFSAERTGGSVSTLTIQRTQQEDSAVYLCASSPGQTYNYGYTFGSGTRLTVV.

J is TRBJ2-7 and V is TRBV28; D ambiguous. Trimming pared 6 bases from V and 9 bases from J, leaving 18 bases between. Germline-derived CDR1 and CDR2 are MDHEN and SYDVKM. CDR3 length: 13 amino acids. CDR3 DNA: TGTGCCAGCAGAAAGGGCCCTGCCACCGGGCAGTACTTC. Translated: CASRKGPATGQYF.

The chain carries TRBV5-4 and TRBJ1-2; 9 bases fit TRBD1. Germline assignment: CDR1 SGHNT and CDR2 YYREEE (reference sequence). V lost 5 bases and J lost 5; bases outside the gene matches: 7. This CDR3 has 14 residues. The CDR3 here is CASSDPTGGYGYTF. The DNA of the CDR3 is TGTGCCAGCAGTGACCCGACAGGGGGTTATGGCTACACCTTC.

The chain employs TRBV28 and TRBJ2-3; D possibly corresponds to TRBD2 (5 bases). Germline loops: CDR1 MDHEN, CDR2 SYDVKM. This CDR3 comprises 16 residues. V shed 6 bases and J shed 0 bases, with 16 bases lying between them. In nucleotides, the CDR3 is TGTGCCAGCAGGGGTGGGAGTCACTCTAGCACAGATACGCAGTATTTT. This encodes CASRGGSHSSTDTQYF.

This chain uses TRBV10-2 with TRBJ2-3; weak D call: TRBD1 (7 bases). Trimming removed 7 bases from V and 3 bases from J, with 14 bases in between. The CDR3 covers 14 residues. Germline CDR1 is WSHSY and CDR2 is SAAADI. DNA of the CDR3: TGCGCCAGCAACCAACAGGGGAGGACAGATACGCAGTATTTT. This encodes CASNQQGRTDTQYF.

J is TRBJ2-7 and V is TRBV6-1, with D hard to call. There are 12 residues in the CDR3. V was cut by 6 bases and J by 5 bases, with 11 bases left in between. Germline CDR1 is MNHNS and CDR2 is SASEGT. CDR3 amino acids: CASSPIQDEQYF. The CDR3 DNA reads TGTGCCAGCAGCCCTATTCAGGACGAGCAGTACTTC.

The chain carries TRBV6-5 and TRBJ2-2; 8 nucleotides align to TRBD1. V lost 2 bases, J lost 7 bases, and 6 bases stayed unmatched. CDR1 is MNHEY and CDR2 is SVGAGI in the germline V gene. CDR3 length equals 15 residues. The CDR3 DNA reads TGTGCCAGCAGTTACGAGACAGGGGAGGACGGGGAGCTGTTTTTT. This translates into CASSYETGEDGELFF.

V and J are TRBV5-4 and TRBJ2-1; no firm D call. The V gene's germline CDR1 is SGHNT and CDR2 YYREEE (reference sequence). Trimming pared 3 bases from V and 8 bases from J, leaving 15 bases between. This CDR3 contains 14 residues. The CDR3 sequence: CASSSRTASDEQFF. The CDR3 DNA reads TGTGCCAGCAGCTCAAGAACGGCAAGTGATGAGCAGTTCTTC.

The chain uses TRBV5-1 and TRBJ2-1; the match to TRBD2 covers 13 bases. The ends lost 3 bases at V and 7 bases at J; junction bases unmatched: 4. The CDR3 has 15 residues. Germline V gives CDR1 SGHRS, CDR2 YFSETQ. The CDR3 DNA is TGCGCCAGCAGCTCTTCGGGACTAGCGGGGAATGAGCAGTTCTTC. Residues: CASSSSGLAGNEQFF.

The CDR3 region is CASTAVLAGAKGYEQYF. As DNA, the CDR3 is TGTGCCAGCACCGCGGTACTAGCGGGAGCGAAGGGCTACGAGCAGTACTTC. The V and J genes are TRBV28 and TRBJ2-7, with TRBD2 matching 11 bases. The CDR3 is 17 amino acids. The J segment lost 3 bases and the V segment lost 7 bases, leaving 14 bases of the junction unmatched. From germline, CDR1 is MDHEN and CDR2 SYDVKM.

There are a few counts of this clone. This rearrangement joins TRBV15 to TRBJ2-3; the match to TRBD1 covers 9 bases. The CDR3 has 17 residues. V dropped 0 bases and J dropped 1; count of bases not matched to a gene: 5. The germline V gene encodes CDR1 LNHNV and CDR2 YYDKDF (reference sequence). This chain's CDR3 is CATSRDGTGGGTDTQYF. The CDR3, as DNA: TGTGCCACCAGCAGAGATGGTACAGGGGGCGGCACAGATACGCAGTATTTT.

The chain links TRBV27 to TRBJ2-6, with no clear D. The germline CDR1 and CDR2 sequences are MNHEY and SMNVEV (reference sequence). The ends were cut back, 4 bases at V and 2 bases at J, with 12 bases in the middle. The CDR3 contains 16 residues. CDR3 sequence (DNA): TGTGCCAGCAGTTGGAATAAGGGCGCTGGGGCCAACGTCCTGACTTTC. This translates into CASSWNKGAGANVLTF.

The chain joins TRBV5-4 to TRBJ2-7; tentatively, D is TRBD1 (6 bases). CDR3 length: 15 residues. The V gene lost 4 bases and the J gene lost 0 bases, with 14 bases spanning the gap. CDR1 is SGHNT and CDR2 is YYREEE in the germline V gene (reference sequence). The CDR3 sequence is CASSPLQGVSYEQYF. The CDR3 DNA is TGTGCCAGCAGCCCCTTACAGGGTGTCTCCTACGAGCAGTACTTC.

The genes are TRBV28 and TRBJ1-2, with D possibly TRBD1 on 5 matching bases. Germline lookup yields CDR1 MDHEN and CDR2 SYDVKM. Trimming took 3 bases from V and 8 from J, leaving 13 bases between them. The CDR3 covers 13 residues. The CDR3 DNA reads TGTGCCAGCAGTTTGGAAGCAGGGAGAGGCTACACCTTC. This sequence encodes CASSLEAGRGYTF.

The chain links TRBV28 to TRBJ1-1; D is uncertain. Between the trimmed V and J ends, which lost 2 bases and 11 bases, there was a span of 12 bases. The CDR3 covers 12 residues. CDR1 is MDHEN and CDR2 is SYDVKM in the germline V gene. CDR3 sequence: CASSLGTLQAFF. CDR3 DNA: TGTGCCAGCAGTTTAGGTACGTTACAGGCTTTCTTT.

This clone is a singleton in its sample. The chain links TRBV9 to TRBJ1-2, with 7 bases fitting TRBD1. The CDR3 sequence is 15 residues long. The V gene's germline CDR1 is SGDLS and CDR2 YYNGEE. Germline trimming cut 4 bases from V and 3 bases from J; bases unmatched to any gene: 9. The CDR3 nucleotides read TGTGCCAGCAGCCCCCAGGGGGGTGCGGACTATGGCTACACCTTC. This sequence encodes CASSPQGGADYGYTF.

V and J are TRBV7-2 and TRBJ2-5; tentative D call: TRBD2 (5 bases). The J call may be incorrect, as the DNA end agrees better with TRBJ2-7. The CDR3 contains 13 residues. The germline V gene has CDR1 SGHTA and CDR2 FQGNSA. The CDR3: CASSFSVAYEQYF. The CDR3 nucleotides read TGTGCCAGCAGCTTTAGCGTTGCCTACGAGCAGTACTTC.